Sequencing of this TCR beta chain was carried out in a study of PD-1 blockade in classical Hodgkin lymphoma. Study-wide points: Relapsed/refractory patients reportedly had the lowest baseline TCR diversity, below newly diagnosed patients, who were below healthy donors.

Generated by immunoSEQ multiplex PCR, the TCRdb table keeps only in-frame clones and is missing some. The repertoire holds about 6,000 clones, with approximately 80% as singletons. The CDR3 spans 15 residues. V lost 0 bases, J lost 2 bases, and 3 bases stayed unmatched. Germline loops: CDR1 SGDLS, CDR2 YYNGEE. To note about this clone: Its target is not known.

Every patient relapsed after autologous stem cell transplantation, and brentuximab vedotin exposure varied. Negative selection with magnets was how CD8+ T cells were isolated from the thawed PBMCs. The specimen comprised CD8+ T cells from blood, sampled at baseline. The sequence came from a human donor with classical Hodgkin lymphoma. The chain couples TRBV9 to TRBJ2-5, with 8 positions matching TRBD2. CDR3 loop: CASSVVAGRQETQYF. CDR3 in DNA: TGTGCCAGCAGCGTAGTAGCGGGGAGACAAGAGACCCAGTACTTC.